The rows below give T cell receptor beta chains drawn from one sample of a study of identifying expanded T cells in peripheral blood. The assay was immunoSEQ multiplex PCR, and TCRdb's table has in-frame clones only and misses some. This table holds about 83,000 clones, about 88% found once. Sequencing was performed on blood. The receptors derive from a person aged 18 to 70 in good health. CDR3s include the opening cysteine and the closing phenylalanine or tryptophan.

V gene	J gene	CDR3 protein
TRBV11-2	TRBJ2-7	CASSLRGTVFTYEQYF
TRBV6-5	TRBJ2-7	CASRGGSYEQYF
TRBV7-2	TRBJ2-5	CASSFSTGGETQYF
TRBV5-6	TRBJ1-1	CASEVLNTEAFF
TRBV7-9	TRBJ2-7	CASSPQDVYEQYF
TRBV2	TRBJ1-4	CATIAGGATNEKLFF
TRBV27	TRBJ2-1	CASSLSGSSYNEQFF
TRBV19	TRBJ1-5	CASSIARSSRNQPQHF
TRBV19	TRBJ2-4	CASSARDTKNIQYF
TRBV28	TRBJ2-4	CASSSLRAGSVTKNIQYF
TRBV5-3	TRBJ1-2	CARSPIDRDSANPSILLYGYTF
TRBV7-2	TRBJ2-7	CASSLVGGYYEQYF
TRBV2	TRBJ1-2	CASSESHDYGYTF
TRBV11-2	TRBJ2-7	CASSLERQGGEQYF
TRBV6-1	TRBJ1-1	CASSERGVGSTEAFF
TRBV2	TRBJ1-2	CASSRKGYGYTF
TRBV30	TRBJ2-1	CAWSLGGALDEQFF
TRBV9	TRBJ2-7	CASSVASGVAEQYF
TRBV28	TRBJ2-7	CASSFQGAVEQYF
TRBV5-1	TRBJ2-1	CASSFGGIEQFF
TRBV4-1	TRBJ2-3	CASSQERATDTQYF
TRBV2	TRBJ2-5	CASSVQGGKEETQYF
TRBV6-5	TRBJ1-2	CASSSEQSYVGYTF
TRBV7-7	TRBJ2-5	CASSLATGGETQYF
TRBV19	TRBJ1-1	CATRRGPMNTEAFF
TRBV30	TRBJ1-2	CAYRDRSFYGYTF
TRBV6-1	TRBJ2-5	CASSEAGTGEPWWETQYF
TRBV29-1	TRBJ1-3	CSVDEGNTIYF